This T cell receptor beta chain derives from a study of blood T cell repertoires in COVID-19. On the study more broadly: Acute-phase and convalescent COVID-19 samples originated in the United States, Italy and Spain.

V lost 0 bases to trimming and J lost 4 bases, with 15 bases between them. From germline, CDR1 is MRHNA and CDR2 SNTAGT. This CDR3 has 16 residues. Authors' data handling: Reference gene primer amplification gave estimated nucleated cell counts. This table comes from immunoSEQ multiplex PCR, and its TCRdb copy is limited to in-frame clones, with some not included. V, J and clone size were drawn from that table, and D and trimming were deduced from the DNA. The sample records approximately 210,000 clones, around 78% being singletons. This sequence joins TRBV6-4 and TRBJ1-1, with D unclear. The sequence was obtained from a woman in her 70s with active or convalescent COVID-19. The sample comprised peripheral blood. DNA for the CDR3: TGTGCCAGCAGTGACTCGAAGCCCCAGAGGCCCACTGAAGCTTTCTTT. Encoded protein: CASSDSKPQRPTEAFF.